A single sample gave rise to the 4 T cell receptor beta chains below, sequenced in a study of blood T cells in healthy people across ages. Primers used in a second PCR of roughly 7 to 12 cycles were a sample-barcoded 5' primer and a J-beta primer mix. TCRdb reanalysed the 5' RACE reads using MiXCR and keeps one entry per CDR3 protein. The sample shows some 710,000 distinct CDR3 sequences, about 47% of them seen only once. The source material was blood. The receptors stem from an elderly man in good health.

The chain combines TRBV5-1 with TRBJ1-1; possible D gene TRBD1, 5 bases. Trimming removed 5 bases from V and 1 base from J, with 12 bases in between. The germline V gene encodes CDR1 SGHRS and CDR2 YFSETQ. The CDR3 sequence is 14 residues long. Here the CDR3 DNA reads TGCGCCAGCAGAACCATTGGGGGGAACACTGAAGCTTTCTTT. This gives the protein CASRTIGGNTEAFF.

This clonotype was counted once. This chain uses TRBV27 with TRBJ2-3; D unclear. The CDR3 runs 13 residues. The germline V gene has CDR1 MNHEY and CDR2 SMNVEV (reference sequence). V was clipped by 5 bases and J by 3 bases, with 9 bases between them. The CDR3 DNA sequence: TGTGCCAGCAGTCCGGCGCGAACAGATACGCAGTATTTT. This sequence encodes CASSPARTDTQYF.

The chain couples TRBV7-2 to TRBJ2-1; 7 bases map to TRBD2. This CDR3 is 16 amino acids long. The ends lost 5 bases at V and 1 base at J; junction bases unmatched: 8. Germline V gives CDR1 SGHTA, CDR2 FQGNSA. The CDR3 reads CASSTTPSGSYNEQFF. In nucleotides, the CDR3 is TGTGCCAGCAGCACCACCCCTAGCGGATCCTACAATGAGCAGTTCTTC.

This clonotype has ten or more counts. This rearrangement joins TRBV29-1 to TRBJ2-1; D unresolved. The germline CDR1 and CDR2 sequences are SQVTM and ANQGSEA. The V end lost 4 bases, the J end lost 1 base, and 14 bases lay between the germline ends. The CDR3 extends over 15 amino acids. In DNA, the CDR3 is TGCAGCGTTGTAGGGCGCCTTGGGTCCTACAATGAGCAGTTCTTC. Translating gives CSVVGRLGSYNEQFF.